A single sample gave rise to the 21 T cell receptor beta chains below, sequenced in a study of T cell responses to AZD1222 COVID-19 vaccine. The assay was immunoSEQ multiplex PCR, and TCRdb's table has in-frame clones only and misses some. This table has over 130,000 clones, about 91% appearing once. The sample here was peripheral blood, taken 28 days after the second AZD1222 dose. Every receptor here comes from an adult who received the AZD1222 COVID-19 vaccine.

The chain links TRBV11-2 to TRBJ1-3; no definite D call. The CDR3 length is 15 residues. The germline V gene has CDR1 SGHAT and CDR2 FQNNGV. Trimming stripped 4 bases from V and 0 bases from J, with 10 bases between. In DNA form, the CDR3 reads TGTGCCAGCAGCTCTGGCGGGTTCTCTGGAAACACCATATATTTT. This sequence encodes CASSSGGFSGNTIYF.

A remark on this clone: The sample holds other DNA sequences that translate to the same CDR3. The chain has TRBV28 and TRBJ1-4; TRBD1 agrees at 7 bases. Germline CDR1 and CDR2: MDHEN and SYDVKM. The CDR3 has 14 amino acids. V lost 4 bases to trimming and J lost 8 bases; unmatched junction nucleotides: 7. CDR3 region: CASSSRGRREKLFF. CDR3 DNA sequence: TGTGCCAGCAGTTCAAGGGGGCGTAGGGAAAAACTGTTTTTT.

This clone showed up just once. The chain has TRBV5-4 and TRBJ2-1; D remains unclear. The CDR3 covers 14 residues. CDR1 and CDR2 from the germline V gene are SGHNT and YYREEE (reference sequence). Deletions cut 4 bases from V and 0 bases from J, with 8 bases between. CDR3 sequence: CASSRGSSYNEQFF. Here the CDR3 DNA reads TGTGCCAGCAGCAGAGGAAGCTCCTACAATGAGCAGTTCTTC. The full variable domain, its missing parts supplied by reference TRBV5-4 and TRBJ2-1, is ETGVTQSPTHLIKTRGQQVTLRCSSQSGHNTVSWYQQALGQGPQFIFQYYREEENGRGNFPPRFSGLQFPNYSSELNVNALELDDSALYLCASSRGSSYNEQFFGPGTRLTVL.

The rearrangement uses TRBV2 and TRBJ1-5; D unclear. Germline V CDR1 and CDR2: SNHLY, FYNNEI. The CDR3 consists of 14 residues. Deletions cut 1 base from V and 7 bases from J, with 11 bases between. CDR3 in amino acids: CASSEGMGGQPQHF. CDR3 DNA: TGTGCCAGCAGTGAAGGGATGGGTGGCCAGCCCCAGCATTTT.

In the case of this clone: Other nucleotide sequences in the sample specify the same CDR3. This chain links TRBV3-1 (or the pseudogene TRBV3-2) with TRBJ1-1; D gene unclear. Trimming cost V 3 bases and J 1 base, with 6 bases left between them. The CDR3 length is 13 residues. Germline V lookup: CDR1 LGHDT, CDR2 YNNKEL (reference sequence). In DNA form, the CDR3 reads TGTGCCAGCAGCCATGGGGAGAACACTGAAGCTTTCTTT. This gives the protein CASSHGENTEAFF.

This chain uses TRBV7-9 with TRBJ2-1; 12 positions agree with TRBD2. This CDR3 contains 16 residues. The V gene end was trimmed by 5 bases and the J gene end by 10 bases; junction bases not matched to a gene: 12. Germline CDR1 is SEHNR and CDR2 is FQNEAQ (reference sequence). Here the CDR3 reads CASSPFRTSGTGEQFF. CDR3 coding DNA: TGTGCCAGCAGCCCTTTTAGGACTAGCGGGACCGGGGAGCAGTTCTTC.

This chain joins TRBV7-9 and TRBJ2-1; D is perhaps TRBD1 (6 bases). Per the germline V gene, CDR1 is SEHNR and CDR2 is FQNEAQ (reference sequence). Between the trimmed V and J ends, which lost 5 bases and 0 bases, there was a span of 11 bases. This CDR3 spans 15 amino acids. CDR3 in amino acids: CASSIQGISYNEQFF. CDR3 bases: TGTGCCAGCAGCATCCAGGGGATCTCCTACAATGAGCAGTTCTTC.

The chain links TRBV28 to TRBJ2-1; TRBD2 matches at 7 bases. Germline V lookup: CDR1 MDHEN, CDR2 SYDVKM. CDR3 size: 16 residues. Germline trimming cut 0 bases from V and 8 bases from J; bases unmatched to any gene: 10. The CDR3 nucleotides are TGTGCCAGCAGTTTATGGGGCGGGGGTCCAAGCGATGAGCAGTTCTTC. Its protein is CASSLWGGGPSDEQFF.

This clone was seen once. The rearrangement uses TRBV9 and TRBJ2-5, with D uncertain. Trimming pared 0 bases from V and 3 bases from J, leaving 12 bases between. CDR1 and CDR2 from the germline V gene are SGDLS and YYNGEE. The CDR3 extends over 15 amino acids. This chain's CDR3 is CASSVEPRAEETQYF. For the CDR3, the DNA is TGTGCCAGCAGCGTAGAGCCCCGGGCCGAAGAGACCCAGTACTTC.

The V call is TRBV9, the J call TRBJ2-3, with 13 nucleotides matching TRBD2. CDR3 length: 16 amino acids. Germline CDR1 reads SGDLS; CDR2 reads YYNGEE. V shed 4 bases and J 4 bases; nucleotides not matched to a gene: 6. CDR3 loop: CASSSRLAGGSDTQYF. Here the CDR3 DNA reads TGTGCCAGCAGCTCCCGACTAGCGGGAGGATCAGATACGCAGTATTTT.

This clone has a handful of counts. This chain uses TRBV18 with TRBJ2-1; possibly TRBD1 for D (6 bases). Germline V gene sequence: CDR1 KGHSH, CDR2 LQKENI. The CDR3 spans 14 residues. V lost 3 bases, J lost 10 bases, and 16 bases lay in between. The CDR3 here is CASSPPLQGIEQFF. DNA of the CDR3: TGTGCCAGCTCACCTCCCCTACAGGGAATCGAGCAGTTCTTC.

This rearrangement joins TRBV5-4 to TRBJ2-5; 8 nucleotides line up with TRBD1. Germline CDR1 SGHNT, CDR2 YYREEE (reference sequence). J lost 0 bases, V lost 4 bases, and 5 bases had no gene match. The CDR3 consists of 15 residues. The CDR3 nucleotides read TGTGCCAGCAGCCCGACAGGGGCACACCAAGAGACCCAGTACTTC. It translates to CASSPTGAHQETQYF.

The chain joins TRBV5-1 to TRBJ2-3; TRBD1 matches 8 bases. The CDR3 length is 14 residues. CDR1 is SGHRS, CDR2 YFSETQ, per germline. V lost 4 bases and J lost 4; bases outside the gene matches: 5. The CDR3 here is CASSPGQGADTQYF. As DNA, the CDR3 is TGCGCCAGCAGCCCCGGACAGGGAGCAGATACGCAGTATTTT. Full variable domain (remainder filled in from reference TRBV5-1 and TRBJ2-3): KAGVTQTPRYLIKTRGQQVTLSCSPISGHRSVSWYQQTPGQGLQFLFEYFSETQRNKGNFPGRFSGRQFSNSRSEMNVSTLELGDSALYLCASSPGQGADTQYFGPGTRLTVL.

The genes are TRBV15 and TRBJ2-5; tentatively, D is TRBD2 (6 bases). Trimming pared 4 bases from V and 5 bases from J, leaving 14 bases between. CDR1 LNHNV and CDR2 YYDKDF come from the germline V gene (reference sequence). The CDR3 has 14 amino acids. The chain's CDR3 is CATSIRAGGETQYF. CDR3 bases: TGTGCCACCAGCATCCGAGCCGGAGGGGAGACCCAGTACTTC.

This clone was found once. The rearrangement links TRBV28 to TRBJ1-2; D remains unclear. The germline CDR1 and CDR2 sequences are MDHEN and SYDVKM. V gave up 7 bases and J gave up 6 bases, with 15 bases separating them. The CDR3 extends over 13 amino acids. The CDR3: CASKTQVADGYTF. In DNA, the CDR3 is TGTGCCAGCAAAACGCAGGTAGCTGATGGCTACACCTTC.

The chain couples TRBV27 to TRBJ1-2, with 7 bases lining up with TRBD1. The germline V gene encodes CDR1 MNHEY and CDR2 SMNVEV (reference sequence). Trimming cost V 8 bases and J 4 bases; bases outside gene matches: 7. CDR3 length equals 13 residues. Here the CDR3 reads CASSSGQAYGYTF. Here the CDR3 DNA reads TGTGCCAGCTCATCTGGACAGGCCTATGGCTACACCTTC.

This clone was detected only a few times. This CDR3 reads CASSWPTGGQETQYF. As DNA, the CDR3 is TGTGCCAGCAGTTGGCCGACAGGGGGACAAGAGACCCAGTACTTC. The chain uses TRBV28 and TRBJ2-5; 9 positions agree with TRBD1. CDR1 and CDR2 from the germline V gene are MDHEN and SYDVKM. Germline trimming cut 4 bases from V and 2 bases from J; bases unmatched to any gene: 5. The length of the CDR3 is 15 residues.

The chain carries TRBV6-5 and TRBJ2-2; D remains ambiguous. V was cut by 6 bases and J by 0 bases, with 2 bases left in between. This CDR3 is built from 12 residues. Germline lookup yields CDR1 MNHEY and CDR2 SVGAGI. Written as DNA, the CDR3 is TGTGCCAGCAGGACGAACACCGGGGAGCTGTTTTTT. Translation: CASRTNTGELFF.

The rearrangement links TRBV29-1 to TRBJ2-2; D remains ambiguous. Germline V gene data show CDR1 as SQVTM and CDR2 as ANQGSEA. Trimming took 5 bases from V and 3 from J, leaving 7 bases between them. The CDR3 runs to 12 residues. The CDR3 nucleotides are TGCAGCGTTCTTAGTGACACCGGGGAGCTGTTTTTT. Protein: CSVLSDTGELFF.

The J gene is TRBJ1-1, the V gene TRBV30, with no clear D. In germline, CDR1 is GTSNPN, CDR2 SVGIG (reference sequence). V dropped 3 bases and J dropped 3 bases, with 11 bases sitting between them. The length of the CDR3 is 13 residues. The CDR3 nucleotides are TGTGCCTGGAGCTTGTCGGACTACACTGAAGCTTTCTTT. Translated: CAWSLSDYTEAFF.

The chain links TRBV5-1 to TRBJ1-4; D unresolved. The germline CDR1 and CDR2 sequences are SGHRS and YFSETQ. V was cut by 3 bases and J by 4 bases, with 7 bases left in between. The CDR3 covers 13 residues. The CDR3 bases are TGCGCCAGCAGCTGGGCAGTTAATGAAAAACTGTTTTTT. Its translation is CASSWAVNEKLFF. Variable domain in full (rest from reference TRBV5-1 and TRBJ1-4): KAGVTQTPRYLIKTRGQQVTLSCSPISGHRSVSWYQQTPGQGLQFLFEYFSETQRNKGNFPGRFSGRQFSNSRSEMNVSTLELGDSALYLCASSWAVNEKLFFGSGTQLSVL.